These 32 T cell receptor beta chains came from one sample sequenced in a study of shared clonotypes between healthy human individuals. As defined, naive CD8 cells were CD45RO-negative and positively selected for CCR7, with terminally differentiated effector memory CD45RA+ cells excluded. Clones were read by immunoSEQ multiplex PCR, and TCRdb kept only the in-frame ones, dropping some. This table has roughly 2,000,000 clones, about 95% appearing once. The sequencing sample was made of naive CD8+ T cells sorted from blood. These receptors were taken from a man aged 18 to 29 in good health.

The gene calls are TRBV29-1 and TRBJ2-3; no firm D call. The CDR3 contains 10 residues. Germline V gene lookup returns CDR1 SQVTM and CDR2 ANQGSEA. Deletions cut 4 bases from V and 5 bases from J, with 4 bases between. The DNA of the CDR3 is TGCAGCGTTGTTAGAGATACGCAGTATTTT. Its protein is CSVVRDTQYF.

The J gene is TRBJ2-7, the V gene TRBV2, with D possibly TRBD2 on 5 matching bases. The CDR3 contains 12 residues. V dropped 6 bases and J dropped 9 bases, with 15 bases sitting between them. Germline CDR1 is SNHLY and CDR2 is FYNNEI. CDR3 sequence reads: CASRDGLSVQYF. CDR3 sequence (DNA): TGTGCCAGCAGGGACGGGCTTAGCGTGCAGTACTTC.

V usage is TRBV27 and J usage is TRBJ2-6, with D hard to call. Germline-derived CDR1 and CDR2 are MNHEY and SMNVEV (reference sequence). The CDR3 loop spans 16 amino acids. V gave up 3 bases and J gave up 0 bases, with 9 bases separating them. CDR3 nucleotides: TGTGCCAGCAGTTTCGTTCGGGTCTCTGGGGCCAACGTCCTGACTTTC. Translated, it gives CASSFVRVSGANVLTF.

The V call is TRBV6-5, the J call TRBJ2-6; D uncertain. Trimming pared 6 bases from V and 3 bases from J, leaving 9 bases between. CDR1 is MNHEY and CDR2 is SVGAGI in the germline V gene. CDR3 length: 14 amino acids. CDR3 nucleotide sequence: TGTGCCAGCAGCCTGTCTCTTGGGGCCAACGTCCTGACTTTC. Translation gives CASSLSLGANVLTF.

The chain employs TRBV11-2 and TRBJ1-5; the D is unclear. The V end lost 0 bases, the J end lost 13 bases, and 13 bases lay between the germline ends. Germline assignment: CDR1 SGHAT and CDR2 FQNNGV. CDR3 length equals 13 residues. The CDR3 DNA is TGTGCCAGCAGCTTAGATCTAGGGTCAGTGCAGCATTTT. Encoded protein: CASSLDLGSVQHF.

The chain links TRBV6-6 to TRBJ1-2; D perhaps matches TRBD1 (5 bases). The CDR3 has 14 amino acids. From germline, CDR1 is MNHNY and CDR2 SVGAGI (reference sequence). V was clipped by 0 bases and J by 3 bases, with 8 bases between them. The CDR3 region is CASSYSIGDYGYTF. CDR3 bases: TGTGCCAGCAGTTACTCGATAGGGGACTATGGCTACACCTTC.

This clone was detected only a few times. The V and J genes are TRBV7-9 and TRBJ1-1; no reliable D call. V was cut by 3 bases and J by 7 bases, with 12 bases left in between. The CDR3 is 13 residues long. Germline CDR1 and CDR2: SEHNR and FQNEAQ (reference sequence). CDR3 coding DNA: TGTGCCAGCAGCTTTTCGGACCCTGGTGAAGCTTTCTTT. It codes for CASSFSDPGEAFF.

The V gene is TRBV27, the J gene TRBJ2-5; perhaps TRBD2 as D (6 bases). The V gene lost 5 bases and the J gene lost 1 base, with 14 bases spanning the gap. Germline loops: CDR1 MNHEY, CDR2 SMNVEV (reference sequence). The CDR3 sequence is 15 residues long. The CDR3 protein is CASSPLVGGQETQYF. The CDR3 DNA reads TGTGCCAGCAGTCCCCTTGTCGGGGGCCAAGAGACCCAGTACTTC.

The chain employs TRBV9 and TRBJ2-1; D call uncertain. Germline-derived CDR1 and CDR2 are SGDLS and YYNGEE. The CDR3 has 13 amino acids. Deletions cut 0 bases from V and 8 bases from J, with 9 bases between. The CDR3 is CASSVVGSHEQFF. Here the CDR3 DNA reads TGTGCCAGCAGCGTAGTGGGCTCCCATGAGCAGTTCTTC.

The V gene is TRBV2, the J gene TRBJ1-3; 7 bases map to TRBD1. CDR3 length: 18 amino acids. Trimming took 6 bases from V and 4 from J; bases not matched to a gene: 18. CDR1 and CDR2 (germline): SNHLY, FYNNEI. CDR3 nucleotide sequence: TGTGCCAGCAGCGGCATAGGGGACAGTACAGTATCGGGAAACACCATATATTTT. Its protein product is CASSGIGDSTVSGNTIYF.

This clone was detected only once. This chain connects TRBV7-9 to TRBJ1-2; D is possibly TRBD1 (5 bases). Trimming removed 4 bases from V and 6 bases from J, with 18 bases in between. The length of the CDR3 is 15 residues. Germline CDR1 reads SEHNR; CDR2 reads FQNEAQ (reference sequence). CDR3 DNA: TGTGCCAGCAGCTCCCCGGTTGGGGCAGAAGATGGCTACACCTTC. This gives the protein CASSSPVGAEDGYTF.

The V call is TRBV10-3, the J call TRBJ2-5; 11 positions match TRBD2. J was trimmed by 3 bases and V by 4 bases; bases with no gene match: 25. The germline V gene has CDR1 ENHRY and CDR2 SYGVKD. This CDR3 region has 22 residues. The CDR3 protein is CAISVRGLQGLSKTSGEETQYF. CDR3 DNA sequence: TGTGCCATCAGTGTAAGGGGACTTCAAGGACTCTCAAAGACTAGCGGGGAAGAGACCCAGTACTTC.

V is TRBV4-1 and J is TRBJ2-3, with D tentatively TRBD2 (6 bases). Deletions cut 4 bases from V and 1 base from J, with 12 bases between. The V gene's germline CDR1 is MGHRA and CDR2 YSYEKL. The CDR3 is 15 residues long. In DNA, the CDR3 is TGCGCCAGCAGCCCCCTATGGGGGGGCACAGATACGCAGTATTTT. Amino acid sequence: CASSPLWGGTDTQYF.

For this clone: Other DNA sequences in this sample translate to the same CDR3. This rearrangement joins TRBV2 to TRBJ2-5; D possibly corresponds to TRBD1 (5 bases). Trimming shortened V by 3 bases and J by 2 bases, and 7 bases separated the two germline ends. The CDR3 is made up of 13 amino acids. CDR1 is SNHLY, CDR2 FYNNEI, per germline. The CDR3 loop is CASSEGLQETQYF. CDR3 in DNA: TGTGCCAGCAGTGAGGGGCTTCAAGAGACCCAGTACTTC.

CDR3 DNA sequence: TGTGCCAGCGAGGCAAGGGATGACTACGAGCAGTACTTC. As protein: CASEARDDYEQYF. The chain is built from TRBV5-6 and TRBJ2-7, with no clear D. This CDR3 has 13 residues. Per germline, CDR1 SGHDT and CDR2 YYEEEE. V was shortened by 7 bases and J by 3 bases, with 14 bases between the two germline ends. Variable domain in full (rest from reference TRBV5-6 and TRBJ2-7): DAGVTQSPTHLIKTRGQQVTLRCSPKSGHDTVSWYQQALGQGPQFIFQYYEEEERQRGNFPDRFSGHQFPNYSSELNVNALLLGDSALYLCASEARDDYEQYFGPGTRLTVT.

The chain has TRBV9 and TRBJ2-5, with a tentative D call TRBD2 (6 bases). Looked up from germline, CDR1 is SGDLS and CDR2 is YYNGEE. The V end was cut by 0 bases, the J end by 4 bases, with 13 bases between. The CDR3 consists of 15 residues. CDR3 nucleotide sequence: TGTGCCAGCAGCGTAGACCGGGGGTCGATAGAGACCCAGTACTTC. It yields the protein CASSVDRGSIETQYF.

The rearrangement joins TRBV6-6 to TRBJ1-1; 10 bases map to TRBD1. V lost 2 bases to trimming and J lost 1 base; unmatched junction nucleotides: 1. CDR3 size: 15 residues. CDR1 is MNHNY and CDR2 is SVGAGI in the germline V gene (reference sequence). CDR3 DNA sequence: TGTGCCAGCAGTTACGGACAGGGGGGGAACACTGAAGCTTTCTTT. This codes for CASSYGQGGNTEAFF.

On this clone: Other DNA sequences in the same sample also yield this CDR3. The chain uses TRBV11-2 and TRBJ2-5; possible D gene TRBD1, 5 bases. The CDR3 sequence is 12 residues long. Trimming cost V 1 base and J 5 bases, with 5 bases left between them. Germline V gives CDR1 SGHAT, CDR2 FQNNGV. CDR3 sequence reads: CASSLAGETQYF. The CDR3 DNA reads TGTGCCAGCAGCTTAGCAGGGGAGACCCAGTACTTC.

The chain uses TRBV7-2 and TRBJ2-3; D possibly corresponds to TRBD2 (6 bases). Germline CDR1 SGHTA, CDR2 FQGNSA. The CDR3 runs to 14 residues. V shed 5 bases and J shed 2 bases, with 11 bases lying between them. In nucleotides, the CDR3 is TGTGCCAGCAGCCCGATGGACTACACAGATACGCAGTATTTT. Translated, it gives CASSPMDYTDTQYF. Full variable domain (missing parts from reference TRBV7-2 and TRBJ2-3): GAGVSQSPSNKVTEKGKDVELRCDPISGHTALYWYRQSLGQGLEFLIYFQGNSAPDKSGLPSDRFSAERTGGSVSTLTIQRTQQEDSAVYLCASSPMDYTDTQYFGPGTRLTVL.

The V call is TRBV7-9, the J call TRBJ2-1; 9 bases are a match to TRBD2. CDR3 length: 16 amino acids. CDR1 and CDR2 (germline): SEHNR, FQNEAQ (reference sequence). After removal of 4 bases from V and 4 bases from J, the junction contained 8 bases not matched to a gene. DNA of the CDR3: TGTGCCAGCAGCTCCCGAGCGGGAGGCCCTTACAATGAGCAGTTCTTC. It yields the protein CASSSRAGGPYNEQFF.

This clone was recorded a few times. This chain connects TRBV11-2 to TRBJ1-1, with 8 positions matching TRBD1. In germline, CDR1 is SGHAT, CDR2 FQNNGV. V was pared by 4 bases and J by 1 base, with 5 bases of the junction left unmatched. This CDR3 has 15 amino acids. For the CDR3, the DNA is TGTGCCAGCAGCTCAGCTGACAGGGGGAACACTGAAGCTTTCTTT. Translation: CASSSADRGNTEAFF.

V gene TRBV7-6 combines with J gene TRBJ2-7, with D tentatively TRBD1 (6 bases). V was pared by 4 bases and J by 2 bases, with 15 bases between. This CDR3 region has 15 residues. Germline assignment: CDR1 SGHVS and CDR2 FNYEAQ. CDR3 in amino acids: CASSSTVGDTYEQYF. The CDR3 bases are TGTGCCAGCAGCTCGACAGTGGGGGACACCTACGAGCAGTACTTC.

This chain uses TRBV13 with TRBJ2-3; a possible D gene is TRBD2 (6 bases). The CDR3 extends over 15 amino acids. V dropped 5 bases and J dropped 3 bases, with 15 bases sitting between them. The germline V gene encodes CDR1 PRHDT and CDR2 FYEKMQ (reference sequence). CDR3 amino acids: CASSSGRGGTDTQYF. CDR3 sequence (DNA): TGTGCCAGCAGCAGCGGACGGGGAGGTACAGATACGCAGTATTTT.

CDR3 sequence: CASSQGLAGLTDTQYF. In DNA, the CDR3 is TGTGCCAGCAGCCAGGGACTAGCGGGACTCACAGATACGCAGTATTTT. The gene calls are TRBV7-2 and TRBJ2-3, with 13 nucleotides matching TRBD2. Germline trimming cut 5 bases from V and 2 bases from J; bases unmatched to any gene: 4. The CDR3 length is 16 residues. Looked up from germline, CDR1 is SGHTA and CDR2 is FQGNSA.

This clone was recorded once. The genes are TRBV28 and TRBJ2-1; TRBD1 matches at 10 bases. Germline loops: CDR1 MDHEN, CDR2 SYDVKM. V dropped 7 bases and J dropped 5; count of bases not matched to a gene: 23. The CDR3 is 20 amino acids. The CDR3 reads CASTTWLGTGEFRGDNEQFF. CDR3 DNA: TGTGCCAGCACTACATGGCTTGGGACAGGGGAATTCCGTGGAGACAATGAGCAGTTCTTC.

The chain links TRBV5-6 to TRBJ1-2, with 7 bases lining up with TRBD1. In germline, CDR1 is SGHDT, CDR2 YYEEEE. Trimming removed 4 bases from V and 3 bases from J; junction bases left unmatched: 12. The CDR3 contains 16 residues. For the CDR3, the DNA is TGTGCCAGCAGCCCAGCTCGGGACAGAGGATACTATGGCTACACCTTC. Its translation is CASSPARDRGYYGYTF.

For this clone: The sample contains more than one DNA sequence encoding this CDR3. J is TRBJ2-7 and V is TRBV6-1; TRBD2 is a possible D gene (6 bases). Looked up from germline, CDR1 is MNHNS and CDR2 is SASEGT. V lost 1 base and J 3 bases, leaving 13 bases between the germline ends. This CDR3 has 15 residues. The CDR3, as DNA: TGTGCCAGCAGTGAAGGGAGGGGTGGCATCTACGAGCAGTACTTC. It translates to CASSEGRGGIYEQYF.

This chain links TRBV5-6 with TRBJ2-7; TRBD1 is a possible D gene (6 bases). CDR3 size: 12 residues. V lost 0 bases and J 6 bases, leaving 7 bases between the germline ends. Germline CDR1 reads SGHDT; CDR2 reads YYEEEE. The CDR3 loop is CASSLGQVEQYF. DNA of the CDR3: TGTGCCAGCAGCTTGGGACAGGTCGAGCAGTACTTC.

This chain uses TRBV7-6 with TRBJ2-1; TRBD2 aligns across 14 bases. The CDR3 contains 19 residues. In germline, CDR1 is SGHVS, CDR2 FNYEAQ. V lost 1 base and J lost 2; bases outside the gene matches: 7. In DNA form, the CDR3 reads TGTGCCAGCAGCTTAGGTGTCGGACTAGCGGGGGGAACCTACAATGAGCAGTTCTTC. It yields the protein CASSLGVGLAGGTYNEQFF.

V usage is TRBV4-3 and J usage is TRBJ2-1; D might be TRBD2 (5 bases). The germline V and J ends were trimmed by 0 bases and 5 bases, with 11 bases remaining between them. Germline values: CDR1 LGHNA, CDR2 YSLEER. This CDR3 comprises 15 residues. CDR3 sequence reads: CASSQEARVDNEQFF. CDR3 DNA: TGCGCCAGCAGCCAAGAGGCGCGGGTGGACAATGAGCAGTTCTTC.

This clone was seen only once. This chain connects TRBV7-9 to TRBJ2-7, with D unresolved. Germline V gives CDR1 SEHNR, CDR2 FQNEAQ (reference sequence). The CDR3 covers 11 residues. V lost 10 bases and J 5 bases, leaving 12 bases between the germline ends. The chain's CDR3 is CATRPGHEQYF. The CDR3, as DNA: TGTGCCACCCGGCCCGGACACGAGCAGTACTTC.

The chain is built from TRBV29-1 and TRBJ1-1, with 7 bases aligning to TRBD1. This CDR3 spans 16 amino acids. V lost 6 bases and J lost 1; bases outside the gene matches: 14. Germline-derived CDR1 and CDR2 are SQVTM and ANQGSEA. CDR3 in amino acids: CSVNPTWTGQNTEAFF. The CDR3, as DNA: TGCAGCGTGAACCCTACATGGACAGGACAGAACACTGAAGCTTTCTTT.